Each of the 10 T cell receptor beta chains below was sequenced from the same sample in a study of TIL therapy for anti-PD-1-resistant metastatic lung cancer. This was the immunoSEQ v3 assay. Sequencing used immunoSEQ multiplex PCR; TCRdb keeps in-frame clones, though not all of them. The sample includes under 35,000 clones, 70% to 80% of them seen just once. Time point noted: pre-treatment sample, taken before nivolumab and TIL therapy. Sequenced material: blood, taken at baseline. The receptors originated from a woman aged 25-85 years with non-small cell lung cancer.

The table lists this clone with a count of one. V usage is TRBV5-4 and J usage is TRBJ2-1; 9 bases are a match to TRBD2. V lost 5 bases to trimming and J lost 9 bases; unmatched junction nucleotides: 6. The CDR3 runs 13 residues. The V gene's germline CDR1 is SGHNT and CDR2 YYREEE (reference sequence). CDR3: CASRGREGLEQFF. The CDR3 bases are TGTGCCAGCAGGGGGCGGGAGGGCCTTGAGCAGTTCTTC.

This rearrangement joins TRBV6-1 to TRBJ1-2; D not certain. Trimming removed 4 bases at V and 1 base at J, with 16 bases between. CDR3 length: 16 amino acids. Germline V gene sequence: CDR1 MNHNS, CDR2 SASEGT. CDR3 bases: TGTGCCAGCAGTGGCGGCTGGCAGACCTTTAACTATGGCTACACCTTC. It translates to CASSGGWQTFNYGYTF.

This clone has a handful of counts. The rearrangement links TRBV10-1 to TRBJ2-7; 8 bases line up with TRBD2. The CDR3 has 12 residues. After removal of 6 bases from V and 6 bases from J, the junction contained 4 bases not matched to a gene. In germline, CDR1 is WNHNN, CDR2 SYGVQD (reference sequence). Here the CDR3 DNA reads TGCGCCAGCAGCGGGGGGGGAATCGAGCAGTACTTC. This codes for CASSGGGIEQYF.

This clone was seen only a few times. The J gene is TRBJ2-1, the V gene TRBV14; 12 bases fit TRBD2. Germline V gene sequence: CDR1 SGHDN, CDR2 FVKESK. The V gene end was trimmed by 4 bases and the J gene end by 0 bases; junction bases not matched to a gene: 1. CDR3 length: 16 amino acids. CDR3 bases: TGTGCCAGCAGCCTACTAGCGGGAGGCTCCTACAATGAGCAGTTCTTC. This gives the protein CASSLLAGGSYNEQFF. Filled out from reference TRBV14 and TRBJ2-1, the complete variable domain reads EAGVTQFPSHSVIEKGQTVTLRCDPISGHDNLYWYRRVMGKEIKFLLHFVKESKQDESGMPNNRFLAERTGGTYSTLKVQPAELEDSGVYFCASSLLAGGSYNEQFFGPGTRLTVL.

Sample share makes this clone medium-sized. V is TRBV2 and J is TRBJ2-7; a weak D match, TRBD2 (6 bases). V was pared by 7 bases and J by 2 bases, with 15 bases between. The germline CDR1 and CDR2 sequences are SNHLY and FYNNEI. The CDR3 has 14 amino acids. In DNA, the CDR3 is TGTGCCAGCATGTTCGGGGGAGTAACCTACGAGCAGTACTTC. It is translated as CASMFGGVTYEQYF.

This clone was seen just once. The chain recombines TRBV5-1 with TRBJ1-1, with a weak D call TRBD1 (6 bases). This CDR3 region has 13 residues. V was clipped by 1 base and J by 6 bases, with 10 bases between them. Germline lookup yields CDR1 SGHRS and CDR2 YFSETQ. The CDR3 DNA reads TGCGCCAGCAGCTTGCAGGGGCTTTCTGAAGCTTTCTTT. It yields the protein CASSLQGLSEAFF.

The genes are TRBV19 and TRBJ1-2; D remains unclear. The CDR3 is made up of 15 amino acids. In germline, CDR1 is LNHDA, CDR2 SQIVND (reference sequence). Trimming cost V 4 bases and J 1 base, with 13 bases left between them. The CDR3 is CASSREQLVNYGYTF. As DNA, the CDR3 is TGTGCCAGTAGTAGGGAACAGCTTGTTAACTATGGCTACACCTTC.

The chain couples TRBV19 to TRBJ1-5, with a tentative D call TRBD1 (6 bases). This CDR3 has 18 residues. The germline V gene has CDR1 LNHDA and CDR2 SQIVND (reference sequence). Between the trimmed V and J ends, which lost 3 bases and 0 bases, there was a span of 18 bases. The CDR3 protein is CASSILGTPNYSNQPQHF. CDR3 coding DNA: TGTGCCAGTAGTATTTTAGGGACACCGAATTATAGCAATCAGCCCCAGCATTTT.

This sequence joins TRBV4-1 and TRBJ2-7; a possible D gene is TRBD1 (5 bases). Germline CDR1 and CDR2: MGHRA and YSYEKL. With 2 bases removed from V and 1 base from J, the gap between germline ends came to 12 bases. CDR3 size: 15 residues. Written as DNA, the CDR3 is TGCGCCAGCAGCCAATCCAGGGTGACGTCCTACGAGCAGTACTTC. Protein sequence: CASSQSRVTSYEQYF.

This clone was recorded a few times. Here the CDR3 DNA reads TGTGCCAGCAGCGCACCCCGAGGGCGAGGAAGCACCGGGGAGCTGTTTTTT. This gives the protein CASSAPRGRGSTGELFF. The chain links TRBV9 to TRBJ2-2; D might be TRBD2 (5 bases). CDR1 and CDR2 from the germline V gene are SGDLS and YYNGEE. CDR3 length equals 17 residues. Trimming took off 3 bases at V and 4 bases at J, with 19 bases between the two ends.